The next 18 T cell receptor beta chains were all read from a single sample in a study of T cells in Graves' hyperthyroidism and ophthalmopathy (dated by TCRdb to between 2018 and 2021). Library method: multiplex PCR. These reads were obtained on an Illumina HiSeq 2000. The TCR beta CDR3 regions were amplified from the RNA transcripts. The TCR CDR3 was subjected to a first round of RT-PCR using the HTBI primer set and the Qiagen OneStep RT-PCR kit. TCRdb reworked the public reads: Q25 trimming with fastp, MiXCR clone assembly, productive beta chains retained. Every CDR3 protein is listed once, alongside the most common genes and DNA of its rows. This sample is represented by about 480,000 distinct CDR3 sequences; approximately 14% of them were singletons. The ten largest clones take up around 17% of the sample. Sample: blood. The receptors originated from a woman in her late teens or twenties with Graves' hyperthyroidism.

The table lists this clonotype with many counts. The rearrangement links TRBV6-1 to TRBJ1-2; D not certain. Germline assignment: CDR1 MNHNS and CDR2 SASEGT. Trimming removed 3 bases from V and 0 bases from J, with 5 bases in between. CDR3 length equals 13 residues. The CDR3 nucleotides are TGTGCCAGCAGTGACGGAGCTAACTATGGCTACACCTTC. Translating gives CASSDGANYGYTF.

Only a few counts were recorded for this clonotype. CDR3 DNA: TGCAGTGCAGGCGGGAGCTACGAGCAGTACTTC. It is translated as CSAGGSYEQYF. The chain combines TRBV20-1 with TRBJ2-7; 7 bases are a match to TRBD2. From germline, CDR1 is DFQATT and CDR2 SNEGSKA (reference sequence). The CDR3 is 11 residues long. Trimming cost V 6 bases and J 3 bases; bases outside gene matches: 2.

J is TRBJ2-1 and V is TRBV18, with 9 bases that match TRBD1. This CDR3 contains 17 residues. Trimming took 3 bases from V and 6 from J; bases not matched to a gene: 12. The germline gives CDR1 KGHSH, CDR2 LQKENI. CDR3 sequence: CASSPLGYRGLFNEQFF. The CDR3 DNA follows: TGTGCCAGCTCACCCCTGGGGTACAGGGGGCTATTCAATGAGCAGTTCTTC.

V and J are TRBV6-1 and TRBJ1-6, with D possibly TRBD1 on 6 matching bases. The CDR3 runs 13 residues. Germline CDR1 reads MNHNS; CDR2 reads SASEGT. V was trimmed by 10 bases and J by 10 bases, leaving 17 bases between them. The CDR3 bases are TGTGCCACCCAGAGACAGGAAGGGTCACCCCTCCACTTT. Translating gives CATQRQEGSPLHF.

This clonotype was picked up a small number of times. This chain joins TRBV30 and TRBJ1-5; no clear D gene. Between the trimmed V and J ends, which lost 0 bases and 5 bases, there was a span of 8 bases. The CDR3 contains 13 residues. Per germline, CDR1 GTSNPN and CDR2 SVGIG (reference sequence). The CDR3 protein is CAWSVTADQPQHF. CDR3 in DNA: TGTGCCTGGAGTGTGACGGCCGATCAGCCCCAGCATTTT.

This clonotype was seen many times. V and J are TRBV12-3 or TRBV12-4 and TRBJ1-4, with D hard to call. The V end lost 7 bases, the J end lost 0 bases, and 9 bases lay between the germline ends. CDR3 length: 14 amino acids. The CDR3 here is CASKVKATNEKLFF. The CDR3 coding sequence is TGTGCCAGCAAGGTGAAGGCAACTAATGAAAAACTGTTTTTT.

This chain connects TRBV7-8 to TRBJ1-1; D not certain. CDR1 SGHVS and CDR2 FQNEAQ come from the germline V gene. The V end lost 0 bases, the J end lost 6 bases, and 14 bases lay between the germline ends. This CDR3 is built from 15 residues. CDR3 residues: CASSLAPSWDSEAFF. CDR3 coding DNA: TGTGCCAGCAGCTTAGCGCCGAGTTGGGATTCTGAAGCTTTCTTT.

Note on this clonotype: One end of the junction fails to match germline, which may point to a read error. The V and J genes are TRBV5-1 and TRBJ2-1; a possible D gene is TRBD2 (6 bases). The CDR3 sequence is 17 residues long. CDR1 and CDR2 from the germline V gene are SGHRS and YFSETQ. The CDR3 DNA is TGCGCCAGCAGCCAACCCTATAGCGGCAGCTCCTACGATGAGCAGTTCTTC. Translating gives CASSQPYSGSSYDEQFF.

V gene TRBV12-3 or TRBV12-4 combines with J gene TRBJ2-1, with 7 bases identical to TRBD2. V gave up 7 bases and J gave up 6 bases; unmatched junction bases: 6. This CDR3 contains 13 residues. The CDR3 spells CASTPASGNEQFF. CDR3 coding DNA: TGTGCCAGCACTCCGGCTAGCGGCAATGAGCAGTTCTTC.

The gene calls are TRBV5-1 and TRBJ2-5, with D perhaps TRBD2 (6 bases). Germline-derived CDR1 and CDR2 are SGHRS and YFSETQ. This CDR3 is 17 amino acids long. Trimming removed 3 bases at V and 0 bases at J, with 18 bases between. The CDR3 sequence: CASSSRGIEGYQETQYF. DNA for the CDR3: TGCGCCAGCAGCTCGCGCGGGATTGAGGGGTACCAAGAGACCCAGTACTTC.

The genes are TRBV7-2 and TRBJ1-1; 11 nucleotides match TRBD1. The CDR3 totals 16 residues. Trimming at V came to 4 bases and at J to 10 bases, leaving 14 bases not matched to a gene. Germline-derived CDR1 and CDR2 are SGHTA and FQGNSA. The CDR3 is CASSSLNVGQGERAFF. Here the CDR3 DNA reads TGTGCCAGCAGCTCTCTCAACGTGGGACAGGGGGAACGAGCTTTCTTT.

The table lists this clonotype with many counts. The rearrangement links TRBV2 to TRBJ1-2; tentative D call: TRBD1 (6 bases). Germline-derived CDR1 and CDR2 are SNHLY and FYNNEI. The CDR3 has 18 residues. The V end lost 0 bases, the J end lost 5 bases, and 22 bases lay between the germline ends. The DNA of the CDR3 is TGTGCCAGCAGTGAAGCCCGACCGGGACTTAGGAGGGGGTATGGCTACACCTTC. Its protein product is CASSEARPGLRRGYGYTF. The full variable domain, rest sourced from reference TRBV2 and TRBJ1-2, is EPEVTQTPSHQVTQMGQEVILRCVPISNHLYFYWYRQILGQKVEFLVSFYNNEISEKSEIFDDQFSVERPDGSNFTLKIRSTKLEDSAMYFCASSEARPGLRRGYGYTFGSGTRLTVV.

This chain uses TRBV6-2 or TRBV6-3 with TRBJ1-5, with a possible D match to TRBD1 (6 bases). Germline assignment: CDR1 MNHEY and CDR2 SVGEGT. The CDR3 has 19 residues. V was shortened by 5 bases and J by 0 bases, with 23 bases between the two germline ends. The CDR3 region has the DNA TGTGCCAGCAGTGCCGGGACACCGGACCTGCTATATAGCAATCAGCCCCAGCATTTT. It translates to CASSAGTPDLLYSNQPQHF.

CDR3 loop: CASSEAGTDYTIYF. DNA for the CDR3: TGTGCCAGCAGTGAAGCGGGGACAGATTACACCATATATTTT. The chain couples TRBV6-1 to TRBJ1-3, with 7 bases fitting TRBD1. The V gene end was trimmed by 0 bases and the J gene end by 8 bases; junction bases not matched to a gene: 4. Germline V gives CDR1 MNHNS, CDR2 SASEGT. The CDR3 extends over 14 amino acids.

This clonotype was counted between two and nine times. The CDR3 reads CASRSLDRGTGELFF. The CDR3, as DNA: TGTGCCAGCAGATCACTCGACAGGGGCACCGGGGAGCTGTTTTTT. V and J are TRBV5-4 and TRBJ2-2; 8 nucleotides line up with TRBD1. CDR1 SGHNT and CDR2 YYREEE come from the germline V gene (reference sequence). The V gene end was trimmed by 5 bases and the J gene end by 4 bases; junction bases not matched to a gene: 7. The CDR3 is 15 residues long.

This clonotype was seen once. The conserved closing phenylalanine or tryptophan is absent in this CDR3, likely reflecting a read error. J is TRBJ1-2 and V is TRBV5-5, with D hard to call. CDR1 is SGHKS, CDR2 YYEKEE, per germline (reference sequence). The CDR3 has 14 residues. V lost 3 bases, J lost 2 bases, and 11 bases lay in between. Here the CDR3 reads CASSYGESNYGYTV. The CDR3 region has the DNA TGTGCCAGCAGCTACGGGGAGTCAAACTATGGCTACACCGTC.

In its sample, this clonotype was seen many times. This sequence joins TRBV20-1 and TRBJ1-1; D is undetermined. Germline lookup yields CDR1 DFQATT and CDR2 SNEGSKA (reference sequence). Trimming removed 6 bases at V and 5 bases at J, with 16 bases between. The CDR3 length is 13 residues. DNA of the CDR3: TGCAGTGCGCGCGACCTTGGAGAGACTGAAGCTTTCTTT. Its protein product is CSARDLGETEAFF.

This clonotype was counted a few times. The rearrangement uses TRBV7-3 and TRBJ2-3, with a possible D match to TRBD1 (5 bases). V was clipped by 5 bases and J by 3 bases, with 15 bases between them. The CDR3 contains 15 residues. From germline, CDR1 is SGHTA and CDR2 FQGTGA. The CDR3 sequence is CASSKGAGITDTQYF. For the CDR3, the DNA is TGTGCCAGCAGCAAAGGGGCAGGTATTACAGATACGCAGTATTTT.